Below are 31 T cell receptor beta chains sequenced from a single sample in a study of OX40 agonist ivuxolimab in advanced cancers. Libraries were prepared by immunoSEQ multiplex PCR; TCRdb keeps only in-frame clonotypes and omits some of them. Altogether 48,000 or so clones are present, about three quarters being singletons, with the ten largest covering around 7%. The specimen was CD4+ or CD8+ T cells sorted from blood, collected in a trial of the OX40 agonist ivuxolimab. Receptors were obtained from an adult with an advanced solid tumor such as melanoma, head and neck, liver or kidney cancer.

The chain links TRBV10-3 to TRBJ2-5; D gene uncertain. This CDR3 is 14 amino acids long. Germline V gene lookup returns CDR1 ENHRY and CDR2 SYGVKD. The V end lost 0 bases, the J end lost 4 bases, and 9 bases lay between the germline ends. CDR3 sequence (DNA): TGTGCCATCAGTGAGTCGTCTAGTCGAGAGACCCAGTACTTC. As protein: CAISESSSRETQYF.

This clone was seen more than once but under ten times. The rearrangement links TRBV7-9 to TRBJ2-7; D is unresolved. V was pared by 1 base and J by 3 bases, with 13 bases between. This CDR3 is 15 amino acids long. The germline V gene has CDR1 SEHNR and CDR2 FQNEAQ (reference sequence). CDR3: CASSLVRLAVYEQYF. DNA of the CDR3: TGTGCCAGCAGCTTAGTAAGGCTGGCGGTCTACGAGCAGTACTTC.

This sequence joins TRBV27 and TRBJ2-5; 10 bases are a match to TRBD2. CDR1 is MNHEY and CDR2 is SMNVEV in the germline V gene (reference sequence). The length of the CDR3 is 15 residues. J was trimmed by 4 bases and V by 6 bases; bases with no gene match: 8. CDR3 nucleotide sequence: TGTGCCAGCAGCAGGACTAGCGGCATCGGAGAGACCCAGTACTTC. Amino acids: CASSRTSGIGETQYF.

V gene TRBV7-2 combines with J gene TRBJ2-1, with 7 bases aligning to TRBD2. The ends lost 3 bases at V and 8 bases at J; junction bases unmatched: 4. The CDR3 extends over 13 amino acids. Looked up from germline, CDR1 is SGHTA and CDR2 is FQGNSA. Written as DNA, the CDR3 is TGTGCCAGCAGCTTTAAGGCGGGGGATGAGCAGTTCTTC. As protein: CASSFKAGDEQFF.

CDR3 nucleotide sequence: TGTGCCAGCAGCTTGATGGGGGGCTCCGAAGCTTTCTTT. Translated: CASSLMGGSEAFF. The V gene is TRBV5-4, the J gene TRBJ1-1; TRBD1 is a possible D gene (6 bases). V was trimmed by 1 base and J by 8 bases, leaving 12 bases between them. The CDR3 covers 13 residues. Looked up from germline, CDR1 is SGHNT and CDR2 is YYREEE (reference sequence).

The chain combines TRBV5-4 with TRBJ1-3; D remains unclear. CDR3 length equals 14 residues. Trimming left V 1 base short and J 3 bases short, with 8 bases between. The germline V gene encodes CDR1 SGHNT and CDR2 YYREEE (reference sequence). CDR3 residues: CASSLRGGGNTIYF. CDR3 nucleotide sequence: TGTGCCAGCAGCTTGCGGGGAGGTGGAAACACCATATATTTT. Drawing the rest from reference TRBV5-4 and TRBJ1-3, the complete variable domain is ETGVTQSPTHLIKTRGQQVTLRCSSQSGHNTVSWYQQALGQGPQFIFQYYREEENGRGNFPPRFSGLQFPNYSSELNVNALELDDSALYLCASSLRGGGNTIYFGEGSWLTVV.

This chain connects TRBV6-1 to TRBJ1-4, with TRBD1 as a possible D gene (6 bases). The V and J ends lost 4 bases and 5 bases respectively, with 17 bases between them. From germline, CDR1 is MNHNS and CDR2 SASEGT. The CDR3 loop spans 16 amino acids. The DNA of the CDR3 is TGTGCCAGCAGTGCCCCAGGGGAATCGGCGAATGAAAAACTGTTTTTT. This codes for CASSAPGESANEKLFF.

The chain carries TRBV7-2 and TRBJ2-7; 10 positions match TRBD2. The CDR3 runs to 14 residues. With 4 bases clipped from V and 3 bases from J, the junction kept 3 bases outside the gene matches. From germline, CDR1 is SGHTA and CDR2 FQGNSA. The CDR3 DNA is TGTGCCAGCAGCTCGGGACTAGCGCGCTACGAGCAGTACTTC. Translated, it gives CASSSGLARYEQYF.

The chain combines TRBV12-5 with TRBJ2-2; 9 bases map to TRBD2. Germline CDR1 LGHNT, CDR2 FRNRAP. CDR3 length equals 17 residues. V shed 1 base, J shed 3 bases, and the junction held 6 bases outside the gene matches. In DNA, the CDR3 is TGTGCTAGTGGTTTGGGAGGGCTAGCGGGGTACACCGGGGAGCTGTTTTTT. This gives the protein CASGLGGLAGYTGELFF. Supplemented by reference TRBV12-5 and TRBJ2-2, the full variable domain reads DARVTQTPRHKVTEMGQEVTMRCQPILGHNTVFWYRQTMMQGLELLAYFRNRAPLDDSGMPKDRFSAEMPDATLATLKIQPSEPRDSAVYFCASGLGGLAGYTGELFFGEGSRLTVL.

J is TRBJ1-2 and V is TRBV10-1; D is undetermined. This CDR3 spans 14 amino acids. Between the trimmed V and J ends, which lost 2 bases and 3 bases, there was a span of 10 bases. Germline V gene sequence: CDR1 WNHNN, CDR2 SYGVQD (reference sequence). DNA for the CDR3: TGCGCCAGCAGTGAGCGGGGTTTCTACTATGGCTACACCTTC. It encodes CASSERGFYYGYTF.

In its sample, this clone was seen once. The rearrangement joins TRBV5-1 to TRBJ2-1; 13 bases match TRBD2. CDR1 and CDR2 from the germline V gene are SGHRS and YFSETQ. After removal of 3 bases from V and 7 bases from J, the junction contained 7 bases not matched to a gene. The CDR3 totals 16 residues. The CDR3 reads CASSSQLAGGPNEQFF. The DNA of the CDR3 is TGCGCCAGCAGCTCCCAACTAGCGGGAGGGCCTAATGAGCAGTTCTTC.

The gene calls are TRBV7-6 and TRBJ1-5; D gene ambiguous. Germline V gene data show CDR1 as SGHVS and CDR2 as FNYEAQ. This CDR3 has 14 residues. V gave up 1 base and J gave up 9 bases, with 13 bases separating them. CDR3: CASSLVSRRLPQHF. As DNA, the CDR3 is TGTGCCAGCAGCTTAGTTAGCAGGCGTCTGCCCCAGCATTTT.

The rearrangement links TRBV9 to TRBJ2-2; 9 positions match TRBD2. CDR1 is SGDLS, CDR2 YYNGEE, per germline. Losses at the gene ends were 4 bases for V and 7 bases for J; bases not matched to a gene: 14. The CDR3 covers 17 residues. Written as DNA, the CDR3 is TGTGCCAGCAGCCTAGGCGTAGCGGGAGTCCTCGGCGGGGAGCTGTTTTTT. Its translation: CASSLGVAGVLGGELFF.

This clone was detected only once. The V gene is TRBV2, the J gene TRBJ2-7, with D perhaps matching TRBD1 or TRBD2 (7 bases each). Germline CDR1 reads SNHLY; CDR2 reads FYNNEI. Trimming pared 7 bases from V and 4 bases from J, leaving 20 bases between. The CDR3 runs to 15 residues. CDR3 sequence reads: CASIIGGQGGYEQYF. The CDR3 nucleotides read TGTGCCAGCATCATCGGGGGGCAGGGGGGGTACGAGCAGTACTTC.

This clone was found a few times. The rearrangement uses TRBV6-1 and TRBJ2-7; 8 bases are a match to TRBD2. Trimming removed 7 bases from V and 7 bases from J; junction bases left unmatched: 12. The CDR3 loop spans 14 amino acids. Germline V gene data show CDR1 as MNHNS and CDR2 as SASEGT. The chain's CDR3 is CASKRSGSGNEQYF. CDR3 nucleotides: TGTGCCAGCAAGAGGAGCGGGAGTGGGAATGAGCAGTACTTC.

This chain joins TRBV10-3 and TRBJ2-1; D is unresolved. Between the trimmed V and J ends, which lost 4 bases and 5 bases, there was a span of 9 bases. The CDR3 loop spans 13 amino acids. Germline V gene lookup returns CDR1 ENHRY and CDR2 SYGVKD. The chain's CDR3 is CAISGLPDNEQFF. DNA of the CDR3: TGTGCCATCAGTGGGTTACCTGACAATGAGCAGTTCTTC.

This chain connects TRBV7-2 to TRBJ2-3, with TRBD2 identical over 10 bases. Unmatched junction bases numbered 2, after V lost 3 bases and J lost 5 bases. The CDR3 is made up of 14 amino acids. Germline CDR1 is SGHTA and CDR2 is FQGNSA. CDR3 nucleotide sequence: TGTGCCAGCAGCTTTAGCGGGAGGATAGATACGCAGTATTTT. Its protein is CASSFSGRIDTQYF.

CDR3: CASSFGTEYEQYF. CDR3 nucleotides: TGTGCCAGCAGCTTTGGTACCGAGTACGAGCAGTACTTC. The V and J genes are TRBV7-6 and TRBJ2-7; no clear D. V was pared by 3 bases and J by 4 bases, with 10 bases between. CDR3 length: 13 amino acids. Germline lookup yields CDR1 SGHVS and CDR2 FNYEAQ.

This clone showed up just a few times. V gene TRBV10-2 combines with J gene TRBJ1-1, with a possible D match to TRBD1 (5 bases). The CDR3 loop spans 13 amino acids. CDR1 WSHSY and CDR2 SAAADI come from the germline V gene. V was trimmed by 4 bases and J by 7 bases, leaving 13 bases between them. Here the CDR3 reads CASSGSRGYEAFF. The CDR3 nucleotides are TGCGCCAGCAGTGGGTCTAGGGGTTATGAAGCTTTCTTT.

The chain combines TRBV29-1 with TRBJ2-7; 9 bases match TRBD2. Germline assignment: CDR1 SQVTM and CDR2 ANQGSEA. CDR3 length equals 14 residues. J lost 6 bases, V lost 3 bases, and 9 bases had no gene match. CDR3 residues: CSVDGGLARPEQYF. DNA of the CDR3: TGCAGCGTTGATGGAGGACTAGCGCGACCCGAGCAGTACTTC.

The CDR3 nucleotides are TGTGCCAGCAGTTATACAGTCGGACAGTACGAGCAGTACTTC. Translated, it gives CASSYTVGQYEQYF. The chain couples TRBV6-6 to TRBJ2-7; a possible D gene is TRBD1 (6 bases). V was trimmed by 3 bases and J by 4 bases, leaving 13 bases between them. Germline CDR1 is MNHNY and CDR2 is SVGAGI (reference sequence). This CDR3 region has 14 residues.

The J gene is TRBJ2-7, the V gene TRBV7-2; the D gene could be TRBD1 or TRBD2 (5 bases each). CDR3 size: 14 residues. V was cut by 5 bases and J by 1 base, with 12 bases left in between. Germline V CDR1 and CDR2: SGHTA, FQGNSA. The DNA of the CDR3 is TGTGCCAGCAGCCTAACCGGGGCGTCCTACGAGCAGTACTTC. Translating gives CASSLTGASYEQYF.

The V and J genes are TRBV5-1 and TRBJ2-1; 8 positions agree with TRBD2. The length of the CDR3 is 16 residues. J lost 0 bases, V lost 5 bases, and 7 bases had no gene match. Germline-derived CDR1 and CDR2 are SGHRS and YFSETQ. The DNA for the CDR3 is TGCGCCAGCAGTTCCGGACTAGCCGACTCCTACAATGAGCAGTTCTTC. Translating it yields CASSSGLADSYNEQFF.

The chain links TRBV28 to TRBJ1-2; TRBD1 might be the D (6 bases). The CDR3 loop spans 14 amino acids. V was clipped by 2 bases and J by 4 bases, with 11 bases between them. From germline, CDR1 is MDHEN and CDR2 SYDVKM. DNA for the CDR3: TGTGCCAGCAGTTTAAGACAGGCACGCTATGGCTACACCTTC. Amino acid sequence: CASSLRQARYGYTF.

This clone is a singleton in its sample. The chain carries TRBV19 and TRBJ2-5, with TRBD1 matching over 11 bases. V lost 5 bases and J lost 5; bases outside the gene matches: 7. The CDR3 is 15 amino acids. Per germline, CDR1 LNHDA and CDR2 SQIVND (reference sequence). As DNA, the CDR3 is TGTGCCAGTAGTGACTGGACAGGGGGCGGGGAGACCCAGTACTTC. Its protein product is CASSDWTGGGETQYF.

The rearrangement joins TRBV7-7 to TRBJ2-5; the D gene is possibly TRBD2 (6 bases). The CDR3 has 15 residues. Per germline, CDR1 SSHAT and CDR2 FNYEAQ (reference sequence). V lost 4 bases and J lost 5, with 17 bases in between. CDR3 protein: CASSSGLRTGETQYF. The CDR3 bases are TGTGCCAGCAGCTCGGGACTCCGGACGGGGGAGACCCAGTACTTC.

The gene calls are TRBV6-1 and TRBJ1-6; 7 nucleotides match TRBD1. Germline V CDR1 and CDR2: MNHNS, SASEGT. The CDR3 has 16 residues. Trimming cost V 3 bases and J 6 bases; bases outside gene matches: 8. CDR3 loop: CASSDQMTGRNSPLHF. Written as DNA, the CDR3 is TGTGCCAGCAGTGATCAAATGACAGGGCGTAATTCACCCCTCCACTTT.

This chain connects TRBV5-6 to TRBJ2-3, with a weak D call TRBD2 (6 bases). The CDR3 runs to 14 residues. Trimming pared 4 bases from V and 6 bases from J, leaving 15 bases between. Germline CDR1 reads SGHDT; CDR2 reads YYEEEE. CDR3 DNA: TGTGCCAGCAGCCCCCTCGGGGGTTGGGATACGCAGTATTTT. This encodes CASSPLGGWDTQYF.

CDR3 nucleotide sequence: TGTGCCAGCTCACCACCTAGTAGCACAGACAATGAGCAGTTCTTC. Protein: CASSPPSSTDNEQFF. The gene calls are TRBV18 and TRBJ2-1, with unresolved D. The CDR3 loop spans 15 amino acids. Trimming left V 0 bases short and J 5 bases short, with 11 bases between. Germline values: CDR1 KGHSH, CDR2 LQKENI. The complete variable domain, with remaining parts taken from reference TRBV18 and TRBJ2-1, reads NAGVMQNPRHLVRRRGQEARLRCSPMKGHSHVYWYRQLPEEGLKFMVYLQKENIIDESGMPKERFSAEFPKEGPSILRIQQVVRGDSAAYFCASSPPSSTDNEQFFGPGTRLTVL.

The chain combines TRBV30 with TRBJ1-5; D gene uncertain. Germline V lookup: CDR1 GTSNPN, CDR2 SVGIG (reference sequence). V lost 3 bases and J lost 4, with 10 bases in between. CDR3 length equals 13 residues. The CDR3 DNA is TGTGCCTGGAGATCTGGGGTTAATCAGCCCCAGCATTTT. This codes for CAWRSGVNQPQHF.

This rearrangement joins TRBV10-3 to TRBJ2-7; possibly TRBD2 for D (6 bases). V was shortened by 8 bases and J by 2 bases, with 16 bases between the two germline ends. The CDR3 has 14 amino acids. CDR1 is ENHRY, CDR2 SYGVKD, per germline. The CDR3 loop is CAIGAGTSTYEQYF. CDR3 DNA sequence: TGTGCCATCGGGGCGGGGACTTCAACCTACGAGCAGTACTTC.